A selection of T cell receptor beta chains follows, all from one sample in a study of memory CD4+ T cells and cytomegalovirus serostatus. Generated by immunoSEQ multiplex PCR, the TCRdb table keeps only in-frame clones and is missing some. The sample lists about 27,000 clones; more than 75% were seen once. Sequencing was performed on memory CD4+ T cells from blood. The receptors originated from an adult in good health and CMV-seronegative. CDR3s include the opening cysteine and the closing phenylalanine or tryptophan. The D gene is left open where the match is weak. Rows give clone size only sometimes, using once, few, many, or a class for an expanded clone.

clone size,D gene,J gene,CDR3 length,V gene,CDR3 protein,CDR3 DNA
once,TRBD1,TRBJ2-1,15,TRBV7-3,CASSLSGQVYNEQFF,TGTGCCAGCAGCTTGAGTGGACAGGTTTACAATGAGCAGTTCTTC
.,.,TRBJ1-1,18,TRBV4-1,CASSQKRAAQGRRTEAFF,TGCGCCAGCAGCCAAAAGAGAGCTGCACAGGGTAGGAGGACTGAAGCTTTCTTT
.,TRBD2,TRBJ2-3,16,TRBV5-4,CASSLFRDYYTDTQYF,TGTGCCAGCAGCCTCTTCCGGGACTACTACACAGATACGCAGTATTTT
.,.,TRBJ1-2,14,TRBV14,CASSQDTGRGGYTF,TGTGCCAGCAGCCAAGATACCGGCCGGGGTGGCTACACCTTC
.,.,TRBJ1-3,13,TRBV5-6,CASSPTGVNTIYF,TGTGCCAGCAGCCCGACAGGAGTAAACACCATATATTTT
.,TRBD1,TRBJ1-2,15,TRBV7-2,CASSLTGTGGRGYTF,TGTGCCAGCAGCTTAACAGGGACAGGGGGCCGGGGCTACACCTTC
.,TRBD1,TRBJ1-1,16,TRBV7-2,CASSPDRTGGNTEAFF,TGTGCCAGCAGCCCGGACAGGACAGGGGGGAACACTGAAGCTTTCTTT
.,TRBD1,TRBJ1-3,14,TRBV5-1,CASSSETGRNTIYF,TGCGCCAGCAGCTCTGAGACAGGGCGAAACACCATATATTTT
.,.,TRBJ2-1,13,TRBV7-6,CASSPLMAPEQFF,TGTGCCAGCAGCCCCCTTATGGCCCCTGAGCAGTTCTTC
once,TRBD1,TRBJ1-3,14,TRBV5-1,CASSSGDSQNTIYF,TGCGCCAGCAGCTCGGGGGACAGTCAAAACACCATATATTTT
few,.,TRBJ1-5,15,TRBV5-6,CASSDRYGSNQPQHF,TGTGCCAGCAGCGATCGTTACGGTAGCAATCAGCCCCAGCATTTT
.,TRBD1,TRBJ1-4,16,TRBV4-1,CASSRIGRDRGEKLFF,TGCGCCAGCAGCCGTATAGGCCGGGACAGGGGTGAAAAACTGTTTTTT
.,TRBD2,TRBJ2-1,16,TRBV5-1,CASSIGTSGGAGEQFF,TGCGCCAGCAGCATCGGGACTAGCGGGGGGGCTGGCGAGCAGTTCTTC
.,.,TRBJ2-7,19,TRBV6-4,CASSDHHVVSGNSSYEQYF,TGTGCCAGCAGTGATCACCATGTGGTCTCAGGGAACAGCTCCTACGAGCAGTACTTC
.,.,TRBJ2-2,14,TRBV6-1,CASTELMNTGELFF,TGTGCCAGCACCGAACTCATGAACACCGGGGAGCTGTTTTTT
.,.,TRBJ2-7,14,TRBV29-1,CSVVHGEVTYEQYF,TGCAGCGTTGTTCACGGTGAGGTAACCTACGAGCAGTACTTC
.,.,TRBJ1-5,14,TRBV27,CASSFRQGNQPQHF,TGTGCCAGCAGTTTTAGACAGGGCAATCAGCCCCAGCATTTT